This T cell receptor beta chain was documented in a study of T cells after yellow fever vaccination. Study background: Where fractions had low cell numbers, libraries were prepared from them with the SMART-Seq v4 Ultra Low Input RNA kit.

Study-wide results and limits: Clonotype sharing between CD4 and CD8 compartments was small.

UMIs and a universal primer site were added when TCR cDNA was made by 5'RACE template switching. TCRdb re-analysed the 5' RACE reads in MiXCR, keeping a single row per CDR3 protein. Of under 400,000 distinct CDR3 sequences listed, around 10% are singletons. Germline loops: CDR1 KGHSH, CDR2 LQKENI. V was clipped by 3 bases and J by 6 bases; unmatched bases: 11. This CDR3 contains 16 residues. Note on this clonotype: As yet, its antigen is unknown.

The sample here was PBMCs, taken on the day of the first yellow fever vaccination. The clonotype was recovered from a man between 18 and 35 years old who received the YFV17D yellow fever vaccine. This chain uses TRBV18 with TRBJ2-1; 7 nucleotides line up with TRBD2. The CDR3 nucleotides read TGTGCCAGCTCACCTAGGGTCGCGGGGGTCCTCAATGAGCAGTTCTTC. Translation gives CASSPRVAGVLNEQFF.